A selection of T cell receptor beta chains follows, all from one sample in a study of shared clonotypes between healthy human individuals. Assay used: immunoSEQ multiplex PCR; TCRdb lists only in-frame clones, some missing. The sample lists nearly 1,000,000 clones; less than 85% were seen once. Sequencing was carried out using memory CD4+ T cells sorted from blood. The origin of the receptors is a man between 18 and 35 years old in good health. Each CDR3 is given without its conserved first and last residue.

TRBV7-9 | ASSFRTGGSTDTQY
TRBV7-2 | ASSGRLAAAQETQY
TRBV5-1 | ASSLWGGPANTGELF
TRBV29-1 | SVKTGATSTDTQY
TRBV2 | ASSPDRATSEQY
TRBV7-3 | ASSDPGDGNTIY
TRBV5-8 | ASSRGGVSSYEQY
TRBV6-6 | ASSHPAGAGEKLF
TRBV5-1 | ASSLYGTETYEQY
TRBV5-4 | ASSLEPVETQY
TRBV28 | ASGQGGSPLH
TRBV19 | ASSQSGSYEQY
TRBV28 | ASSILQGEAF
TRBV18 | ASSPDIRSGNTIY
TRBV5-1 | ASSLEGGGYTEAF
TRBV5-6 | ASSLIGGNYGYT
TRBV27 | ASSLFPARNPEQY
TRBV5-1 | ASSTGTVSGNEQF
TRBV6-5 | ASSLDSRYEQY
TRBV5-1 | ASSLGTGGLYEQY
TRBV5-4 | ASNKDRPANYGYT
TRBV29-1 | SAAGQGAGYEQY
TRBV18 | ASSPPGGYGYT
TRBV18 | ASSLGQGEAF
TRBV10-1 | ASNSGRSTDTQY
TRBV6-1 | ASSQGLAGATLGGQY
TRBV5-1 | ASSILGARGLTDTQY
TRBV11-3 | ASSLSMGGSTDTQY
TRBV28 | ASSLGNSYGYT
TRBV20-1 | SASGAYEQY
TRBV7-2 | ASSSFVGTLRNYGYT
TRBV4-1 | ASSPSTTSVAGELF
TRBV19 | ASSGEGYGANVLT
TRBV9 | ASSVVAGAAF
TRBV7-2 | ASSSAGTISYEQY
TRBV18 | ASSPNPGGSYEQY
TRBV19 | ASIVGSGGTEAF
TRBV10-3 | ASSRGLTLTILAHEQY
TRBV9 | ASSVVDSRMAREQF
TRBV4-1 | ASSQGEQGNQPQH
TRBV27 | ASSRRDGAGSYNSPLH
TRBV9 | ASSGSGSSYNEQF
TRBV5-6 | ASSPDTGLAGGNEQY
TRBV18 | ASSASQGSRKDGYT
TRBV18 | ASSQSTGTTDTQY
TRBV12-5 | ASGFSREETQY
TRBV25-1 | ASSGGPGETQY
TRBV19 | ASNEGRTDTQY
TRBV28 | ASSSTGGLEETQY
TRBV10-3 | ATHPQGADTEAF
TRBV30 | AWSTSEVPDTQY
TRBV5-1 | ASSLGGPGYEQY
TRBV7-8 | ASSLGTVYGYT